A single sample gave rise to the 22 T cell receptor beta chains below, sequenced in a study of identical twins. Each CDR3 protein is one row after TCRdb ran MiXCR on the 5' RACE reads. This sample has 400,000 to 500,000 distinct CDR3 sequences, with less than 20% found just once. The sample taken for sequencing was naive T cells sorted from blood. These receptors were obtained from a man between 50 and 59 years old in good health.

This clonotype was detected only a few times. This chain joins TRBV10-3 and TRBJ2-3; tentative D call: TRBD1 (6 bases). Germline V gene data show CDR1 as ENHRY and CDR2 as SYGVKD. V lost 6 bases and J 8 bases, leaving 12 bases between the germline ends. The CDR3 runs to 12 residues. The CDR3 is CAIRTGRGTQYF. The DNA for the CDR3 is TGTGCCATCAGGACAGGTAGAGGTACGCAGTATTTT.

This chain uses TRBV27 with TRBJ1-5; 10 nucleotides agree with TRBD1. The CDR3 is 14 amino acids. Germline CDR1 and CDR2: MNHEY and SMNVEV (reference sequence). V shed 6 bases, J shed 7 bases, and the junction held 6 bases outside the gene matches. CDR3 loop: CASRGQGLGQPQHF. The CDR3 coding sequence is TGTGCCAGCAGGGGACAGGGGTTGGGGCAGCCCCAGCATTTT.

The chain combines TRBV20-1 with TRBJ1-2; unclear D gene. CDR3 length equals 14 residues. The V end was cut by 8 bases, the J end by 4 bases, with 20 bases between. CDR1 and CDR2 from the germline V gene are DFQATT and SNEGSKA (reference sequence). The DNA for the CDR3 is TGCAGTCTAACACAACGAGGTCGGTCCTATGGCTACACCTTC. It encodes CSLTQRGRSYGYTF.

Only a few counts were recorded for this clonotype. V gene TRBV5-1 combines with J gene TRBJ2-7, with 7 bases that match TRBD1. The CDR3 length is 15 residues. Germline loops: CDR1 SGHRS, CDR2 YFSETQ. Trimming removed 0 bases from V and 3 bases from J; junction bases left unmatched: 6. CDR3 region: CASSLGGTAFYEQYF. CDR3 DNA: TGCGCCAGCAGCTTGGGTGGGACAGCCTTCTACGAGCAGTACTTC.

This clonotype was seen repeatedly, ten times or more. This CDR3 is CSARDEGNQPQHF. CDR3 sequence (DNA): TGCAGTGCTAGAGATGAGGGAAATCAGCCCCAGCATTTT. The chain carries TRBV20-1 and TRBJ1-5; D is undetermined. V shed 0 bases and J shed 4 bases, with 7 bases lying between them. Germline CDR1 reads DFQATT; CDR2 reads SNEGSKA (reference sequence). The CDR3 consists of 13 residues.

The chain combines TRBV20-1 with TRBJ1-2; D is unresolved. This CDR3 is 15 amino acids long. Trimming took 0 bases from V and 2 from J, leaving 13 bases between them. CDR1 is DFQATT, CDR2 SNEGSKA, per germline (reference sequence). Written as DNA, the CDR3 is TGCAGTGCTAGAGATGTGGTTTCGGGCAACTATGGCTACACCTTC. This encodes CSARDVVSGNYGYTF.

The chain employs TRBV7-2 and TRBJ2-3; D perhaps matches TRBD2 (6 bases). The germline V gene encodes CDR1 SGHTA and CDR2 FQGNSA. CDR3 size: 11 residues. The V and J ends lost 4 bases and 14 bases respectively, with 13 bases between them. CDR3 sequence reads: CASSWGDPAYF. For the CDR3, the DNA is TGTGCCAGCAGCTGGGGGGACCCCGCGTATTTT.

V usage is TRBV4-3 and J usage is TRBJ2-3; 10 nucleotides align to TRBD1. The trim removed 2 bases at V and 5 bases at J, leaving 7 bases unmatched. The germline V gene encodes CDR1 LGHNA and CDR2 YSLEER. This CDR3 contains 16 residues. As DNA, the CDR3 is TGCGCCAGCAGCCAAAGCGGGACAGGGGTTGTAGATACGCAGTATTTT. This codes for CASSQSGTGVVDTQYF.

This clonotype occurred many times. At one end, the junction sequence differs from germline, possibly due to a read error. This chain connects TRBV10-3 to TRBJ1-5, with a possible D match to TRBD1 (6 bases). The germline V gene encodes CDR1 ENHRY and CDR2 SYGVKD. The CDR3 is 12 residues long. CDR3 in DNA: TGTGCCACCCAACAGGGCAACCAGCCCCAGCATTTT. Protein product: CATQQGNQPQHF.

The J gene is TRBJ1-2, the V gene TRBV5-1, with D possibly matching TRBD1 (5 bases). Per germline, CDR1 SGHRS and CDR2 YFSETQ. This CDR3 spans 13 amino acids. V was clipped by 4 bases and J by 5 bases, with 12 bases between them. CDR3 in DNA: TGCGCCAGCAGCCACGGGACGGAATATGGCTACACCTTC. It specifies CASSHGTEYGYTF.

The table lists this clonotype with a few counts. This chain uses TRBV5-5 with TRBJ2-7, with unresolved D. Germline assignment: CDR1 SGHKS and CDR2 YYEKEE (reference sequence). The CDR3 spans 15 residues. Trimming removed 4 bases at V and 0 bases at J, with 14 bases between. CDR3 loop: CASSPEVGASYEQYF. In DNA, the CDR3 is TGTGCCAGCAGCCCGGAAGTGGGCGCCTCCTACGAGCAGTACTTC.

This clonotype was found a few times. The chain couples TRBV20-1 to TRBJ2-3; 9 nucleotides agree with TRBD1. CDR1 and CDR2 from the germline V gene are DFQATT and SNEGSKA (reference sequence). CDR3 length: 15 amino acids. With V trimmed by 6 bases and J by 6 bases, 13 bases remained unmatched. This CDR3 is CSALTGGSHTDTQYF. Here the CDR3 DNA reads TGCAGTGCGCTGACAGGGGGTTCGCATACCGATACGCAGTATTTT.

The chain is built from TRBV29-1 and TRBJ1-2; 7 bases are a match to TRBD1. CDR1 SQVTM and CDR2 ANQGSEA come from the germline V gene. With 6 bases clipped from V and 8 bases from J, the junction kept 18 bases outside the gene matches. CDR3 size: 15 residues. The CDR3 loop is CSVSRTPRGKDGYTF. CDR3 coding DNA: TGCAGCGTCTCTAGAACCCCCAGGGGGAAAGACGGCTACACCTTC.

This clonotype occurred a few times. The chain carries TRBV7-8 and TRBJ1-1, with TRBD1 matching over 8 bases. The J segment lost 0 bases and the V segment lost 0 bases, leaving 6 bases of the junction unmatched. The CDR3 is 17 amino acids. Germline lookup yields CDR1 SGHVS and CDR2 FQNEAQ. The chain's CDR3 is CASSLAGRTGMNTEAFF. Written as DNA, the CDR3 is TGTGCCAGCAGCTTAGCTGGGCGGACAGGGATGAACACTGAAGCTTTCTTT.

This chain links TRBV5-1 with TRBJ2-7; either TRBD1 or TRBD2 may fit D (5 bases each). There are 15 residues in the CDR3. Germline-derived CDR1 and CDR2 are SGHRS and YFSETQ. V was cut by 2 bases and J by 5 bases, with 17 bases left in between. CDR3 nucleotide sequence: TGCGCCAGCAGCTTAGCCCGGGACCTCTTACACGAGCAGTACTTC. It specifies CASSLARDLLHEQYF.

There are a few counts of this clonotype. This sequence joins TRBV6-2 or TRBV6-3 and TRBJ1-1; D perhaps matches TRBD1 (5 bases). This CDR3 region has 13 residues. CDR1 is MNHEY and CDR2 is SVGEGT in the germline V gene. V gave up 5 bases and J gave up 4 bases, with 11 bases separating them. CDR3 sequence reads: CASSKQDRTEAFF. In DNA, the CDR3 is TGTGCCAGCAGTAAACAGGATCGCACTGAAGCTTTCTTT.

This clonotype was found many times. The chain links TRBV4-3 to TRBJ2-7; tentatively, D is TRBD2 (6 bases). The CDR3 consists of 15 residues. CDR1 LGHNA and CDR2 YSLEER come from the germline V gene. Deletions cut 4 bases from V and 2 bases from J, with 15 bases between. In DNA form, the CDR3 reads TGCGCCAGCAGCCCGATTGGAGGGGCGACCTACGAGCAGTACTTC. This codes for CASSPIGGATYEQYF.

This chain joins TRBV20-1 and TRBJ2-1; D gene unclear. Germline V CDR1 and CDR2: DFQATT, SNEGSKA (reference sequence). Between the trimmed V and J ends, which lost 0 bases and 0 bases, there was a span of 9 bases. The CDR3 length is 15 residues. CDR3 sequence (DNA): TGCAGTGCTAGAGAATACTCGAGCTCCTACAATGAGCAGTTCTTC. Translation: CSAREYSSSYNEQFF.

V and J are TRBV7-2 and TRBJ2-7; 7 positions agree with TRBD1. The trim removed 5 bases at V and 1 base at J, leaving 5 bases unmatched. CDR3 length equals 14 residues. In germline, CDR1 is SGHTA, CDR2 FQGNSA. The CDR3 loop is CASSGQTGSYEQYF. As DNA, the CDR3 is TGTGCCAGCAGCGGACAGACAGGGTCCTACGAGCAGTACTTC.

In its sample, this clonotype was seen once. V is TRBV6-2 or TRBV6-3 and J is TRBJ1-5; D is unresolved. There are 14 residues in the CDR3. V was shortened by 2 bases and J by 1 base, with 6 bases between the two germline ends. In germline, CDR1 is MNHEY, CDR2 SVGEGT. The CDR3 sequence: CASSYRQSNQPQHF. The DNA for the CDR3 is TGTGCCAGCAGTTACAGGCAGAGCAATCAGCCCCAGCATTTT.

This clonotype appeared a few times. The chain uses TRBV7-2 and TRBJ2-2, with D maybe TRBD1 (5 bases). V was clipped by 1 base and J by 0 bases, with 9 bases between them. The CDR3 extends over 16 amino acids. The germline CDR1 and CDR2 sequences are SGHTA and FQGNSA. The CDR3 region is CASSLEGAANTGELFF. The CDR3 coding sequence is TGTGCCAGCAGCTTAGAAGGGGCAGCGAACACCGGGGAGCTGTTTTTT.

The V call is TRBV11-2, the J call TRBJ1-2, with D uncertain. CDR1 is SGHAT and CDR2 is FQNNGV in the germline V gene. This CDR3 is built from 12 residues. The V end was cut by 1 base, the J end by 7 bases, with 7 bases between. Here the CDR3 reads CASSLAGSGYTF. CDR3 nucleotides: TGTGCCAGCAGCTTAGCCGGGAGTGGCTACACCTTC.